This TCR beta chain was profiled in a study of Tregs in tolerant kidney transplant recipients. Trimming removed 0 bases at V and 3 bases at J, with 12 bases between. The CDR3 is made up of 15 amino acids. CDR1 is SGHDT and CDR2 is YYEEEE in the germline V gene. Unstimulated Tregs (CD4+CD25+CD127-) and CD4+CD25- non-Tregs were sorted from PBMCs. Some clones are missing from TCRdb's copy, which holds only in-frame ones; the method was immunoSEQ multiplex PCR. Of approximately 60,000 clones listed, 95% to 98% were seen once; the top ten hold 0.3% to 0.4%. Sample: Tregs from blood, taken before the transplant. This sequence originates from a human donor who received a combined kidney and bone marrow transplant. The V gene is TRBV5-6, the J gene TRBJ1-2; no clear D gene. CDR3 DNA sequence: TGTGCCAGCAGCTTGGTTGTCCTCGGAGACTATGGCTACACCTTC. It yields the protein CASSLVVLGDYGYTF.